This TCR beta chain was identified in a study of STAT3 mutations in large granular lymphocyte leukemia. Study-wide findings and caveats: A small but highly pathogenic clone may have been missed. Differing intervals and regimens complicate linking therapy response to clone burden. No sample exists from the first appearance of each clone. TCR clonotype switching after therapy occurred in about 35% of the 18 patients. In T-cell large granular lymphocyte leukemia, about half of patients showed multiple immunodominant subclonotypes.

Clones were read by immunoSEQ multiplex PCR, and TCRdb kept only the in-frame ones, dropping some. The sample holds approximately 27,000 clones, 65% to 80% seen once. V was clipped by 4 bases and J by 7 bases, with 12 bases between them. Germline V lookup: CDR1 SGDLS, CDR2 YYNGEE. The CDR3 is 13 amino acids. A remark on this clone: Its target is unknown.

The chain uses TRBV9 and TRBJ2-1, with TRBD2 as a possible D gene (6 bases). The sequenced sample was peripheral blood mononuclear cells. The receptor was derived from a woman in her 50s with T-cell large granular lymphocyte leukemia. Some clones in this sample may be carry-over from other donors' samples. CDR3 DNA sequence: TGTGCCAGCAGCTTCTCCGGGACTAATGAGCAGTTCTTC. The encoded protein is CASSFSGTNEQFF.